This TCR beta chain was sequenced for a study of blood T cell repertoires in COVID-19. In the study overall: Sources were T cells, B-cell-depleted T cells, or PBMCs; the material itself was cDNA or gDNA.

After removal of 3 bases from V and 0 bases from J, the junction contained 13 bases not matched to a gene. CDR1 is MNHEY, CDR2 SMNVEV, per germline (reference sequence). CDR3 length equals 18 residues. Here immunoSEQ multiplex PCR was the method, and the copy in TCRdb shows in-frame clones only, minus some. Among approximately 120,000 clones, 70% to 85% were seen once, and the ten largest hold roughly 8.2%. Input material: peripheral blood. This sequence joins TRBV27 and TRBJ2-5, with 7 bases matching TRBD1. The clonotype comes from a woman of 80 years or more with active or convalescent COVID-19. As DNA, the CDR3 is TGTGCCAGCAGTTTCCCCCTCCCACAGGGGACCCACCAAGAGACCCAGTACTTC. Translation: CASSFPLPQGTHQETQYF.